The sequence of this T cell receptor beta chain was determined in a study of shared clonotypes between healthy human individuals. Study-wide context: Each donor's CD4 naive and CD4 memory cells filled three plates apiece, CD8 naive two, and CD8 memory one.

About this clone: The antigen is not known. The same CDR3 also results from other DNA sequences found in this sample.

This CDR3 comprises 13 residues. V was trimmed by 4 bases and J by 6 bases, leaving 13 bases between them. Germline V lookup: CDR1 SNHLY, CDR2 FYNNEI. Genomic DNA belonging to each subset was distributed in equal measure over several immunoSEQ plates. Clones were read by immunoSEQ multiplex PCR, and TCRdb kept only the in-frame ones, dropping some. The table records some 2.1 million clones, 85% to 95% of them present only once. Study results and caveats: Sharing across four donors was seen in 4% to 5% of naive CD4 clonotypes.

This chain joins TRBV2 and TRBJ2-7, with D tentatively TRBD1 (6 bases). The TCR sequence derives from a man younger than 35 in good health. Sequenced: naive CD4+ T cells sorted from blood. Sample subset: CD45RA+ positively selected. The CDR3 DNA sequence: TGTGCCAGCAGTGGGCAGGGGACGGGCGAGCAGTACTTC. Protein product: CASSGQGTGEQYF.